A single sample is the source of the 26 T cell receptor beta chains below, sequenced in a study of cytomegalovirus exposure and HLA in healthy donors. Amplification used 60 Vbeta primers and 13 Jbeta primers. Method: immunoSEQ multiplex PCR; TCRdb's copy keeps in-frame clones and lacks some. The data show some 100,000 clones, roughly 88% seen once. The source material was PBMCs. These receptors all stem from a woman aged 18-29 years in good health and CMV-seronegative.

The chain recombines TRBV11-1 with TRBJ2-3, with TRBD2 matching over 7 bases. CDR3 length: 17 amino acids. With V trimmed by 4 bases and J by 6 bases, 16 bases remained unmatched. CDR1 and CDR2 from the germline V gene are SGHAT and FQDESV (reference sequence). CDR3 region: CASSSRCGGGPGDTQYF. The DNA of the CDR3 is TGTGCCAGCAGCTCCCGGTGTGGGGGAGGGCCAGGGGATACGCAGTATTTT.

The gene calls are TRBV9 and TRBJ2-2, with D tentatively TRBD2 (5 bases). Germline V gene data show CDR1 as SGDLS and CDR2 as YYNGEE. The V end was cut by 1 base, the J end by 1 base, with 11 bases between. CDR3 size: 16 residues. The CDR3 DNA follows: TGTGCCAGCAGCGTAAGAGGGCTGCGGAACACCGGGGAGCTGTTTTTT. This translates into CASSVRGLRNTGELFF.

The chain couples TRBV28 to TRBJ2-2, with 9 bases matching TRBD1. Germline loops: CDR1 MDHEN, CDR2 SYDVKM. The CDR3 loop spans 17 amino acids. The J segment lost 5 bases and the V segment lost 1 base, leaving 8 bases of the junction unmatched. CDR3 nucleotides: TGTGCCAGCAGTTTATTACAGGGGGCCCTTCGGACCGGGGAGCTGTTTTTT. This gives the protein CASSLLQGALRTGELFF.

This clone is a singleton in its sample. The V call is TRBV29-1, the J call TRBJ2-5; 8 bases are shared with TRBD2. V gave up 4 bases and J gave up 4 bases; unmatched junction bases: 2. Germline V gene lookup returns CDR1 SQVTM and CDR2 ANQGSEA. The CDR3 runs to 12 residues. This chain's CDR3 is CSVAAGGETQYF. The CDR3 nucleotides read TGCAGCGTTGCTGCGGGGGGAGAGACCCAGTACTTC.

As DNA, the CDR3 is TGTGCCAGCTCACCAGGGCGGGAGGCCGGTGATACGCAGTATTTT. It codes for CASSPGREAGDTQYF. The chain combines TRBV18 with TRBJ2-3, with TRBD2 matching 8 bases. Germline V gene sequence: CDR1 KGHSH, CDR2 LQKENI. The CDR3 runs to 15 residues. V shed 2 bases and J 6 bases; nucleotides not matched to a gene: 7.

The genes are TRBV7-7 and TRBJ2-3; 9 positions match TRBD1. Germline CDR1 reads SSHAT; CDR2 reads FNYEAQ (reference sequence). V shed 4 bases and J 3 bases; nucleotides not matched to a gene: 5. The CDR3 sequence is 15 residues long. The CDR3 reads CASSWGQGVTDTQYF. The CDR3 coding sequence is TGTGCCAGCAGCTGGGGACAGGGAGTTACAGATACGCAGTATTTT.

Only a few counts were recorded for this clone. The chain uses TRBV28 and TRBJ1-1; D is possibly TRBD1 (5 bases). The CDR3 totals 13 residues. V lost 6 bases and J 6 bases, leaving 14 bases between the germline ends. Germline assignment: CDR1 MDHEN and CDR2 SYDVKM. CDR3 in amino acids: CASRIPDRSEAFF. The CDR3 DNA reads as TGTGCCAGCAGAATACCAGACAGATCTGAAGCTTTCTTT.

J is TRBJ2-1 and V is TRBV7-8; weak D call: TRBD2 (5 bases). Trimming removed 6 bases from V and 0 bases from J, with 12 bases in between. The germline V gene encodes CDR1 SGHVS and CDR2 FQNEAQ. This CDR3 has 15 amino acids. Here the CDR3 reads CASRQTGSSYNEQFF. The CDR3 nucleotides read TGTGCCAGCAGACAAACGGGGAGCTCCTACAATGAGCAGTTCTTC. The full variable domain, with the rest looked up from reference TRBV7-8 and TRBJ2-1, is GAGVSQSPRYKVAKRGQDVALRCDPISGHVSLFWYQQALGQGPEFLTYFQNEAQLDKSGLPSDRFFAERPEGSVSTLKIQRTQQEDSAVYLCASRQTGSSYNEQFFGPGTRLTVL.

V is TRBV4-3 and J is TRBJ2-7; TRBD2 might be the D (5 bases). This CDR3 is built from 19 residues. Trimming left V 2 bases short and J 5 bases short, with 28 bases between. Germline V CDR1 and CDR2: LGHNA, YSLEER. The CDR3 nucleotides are TGCGCCAGCAGCCAATATCTTTCCTCCCGAGGCGGTTCGAGGGACGAGCAGTACTTC. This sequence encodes CASSQYLSSRGGSRDEQYF.

The CDR3 DNA is TGTGCCAGCAGTGAATTCCCAGACACTGAAGCTTTCTTT. Amino acids: CASSEFPDTEAFF. V and J are TRBV25-1 and TRBJ1-1, with D unresolved. From germline, CDR1 is MGHDK and CDR2 SYGVNS. V lost 1 base, J lost 3 bases, and 6 bases lay in between. This CDR3 is built from 13 residues. The whole variable domain, remainder taken from reference TRBV25-1 and TRBJ1-1, is EADIYQTPRYLVIGTGKKITLECSQTMGHDKMYWYQQDPGMELHLIHYSYGVNSTEKGDLSSESTVSRIRTEHFPLTLESARPSHTSQYLCASSEFPDTEAFFGQGTRLTVV.

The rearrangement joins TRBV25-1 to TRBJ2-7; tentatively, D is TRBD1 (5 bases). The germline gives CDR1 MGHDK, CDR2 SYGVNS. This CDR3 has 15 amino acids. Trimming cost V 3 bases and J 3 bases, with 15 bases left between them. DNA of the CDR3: TGTGCCAGCAGTGAGTTTGACAGTGCGAACTACGAGCAGTACTTC. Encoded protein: CASSEFDSANYEQYF.

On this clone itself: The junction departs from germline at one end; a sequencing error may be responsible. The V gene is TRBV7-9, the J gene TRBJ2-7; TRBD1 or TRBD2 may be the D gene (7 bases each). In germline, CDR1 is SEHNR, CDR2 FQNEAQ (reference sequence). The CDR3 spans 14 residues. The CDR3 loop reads CSSSLDREGYEQYF. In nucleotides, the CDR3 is TGTTCCAGCAGCCTAGACAGGGAGGGCTACGAGCAGTACTTC.

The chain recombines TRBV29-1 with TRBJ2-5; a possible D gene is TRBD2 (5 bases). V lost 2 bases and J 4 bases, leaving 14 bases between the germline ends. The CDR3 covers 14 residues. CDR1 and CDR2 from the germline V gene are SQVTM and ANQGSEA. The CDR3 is CSVEKAASLETQYF. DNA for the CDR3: TGCAGCGTTGAAAAGGCGGCTAGCCTAGAGACCCAGTACTTC. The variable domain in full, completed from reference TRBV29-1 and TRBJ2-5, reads SAVISQKPSRDICQRGTSLTIQCQVDSQVTMMFWYRQQPGQSLTLIATANQGSEATYESGFVIDKFPISRPNLTFSTLTVSNMSPEDSSIYLCSVEKAASLETQYFGPGTRLLVL.

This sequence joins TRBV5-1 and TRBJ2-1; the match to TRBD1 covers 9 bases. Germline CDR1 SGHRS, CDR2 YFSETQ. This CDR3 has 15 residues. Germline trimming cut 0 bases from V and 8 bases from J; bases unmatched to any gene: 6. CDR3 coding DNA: TGCGCCAGCAGCTTGGACAGGGGGCTTCGGGATGAGCAGTTCTTC. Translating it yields CASSLDRGLRDEQFF.

The CDR3 DNA sequence: TGTGCCAGCAGTTATACACAGGGTTATGAGCAGTTCTTC. Translation: CASSYTQGYEQFF. The rearrangement links TRBV6-6 to TRBJ2-1, with D tentatively TRBD1 (6 bases). This CDR3 spans 13 amino acids. The V and J ends lost 3 bases and 8 bases respectively, with 11 bases between them. Germline CDR1 reads MNHNY; CDR2 reads SVGAGI (reference sequence).

The CDR3 reads CSVDGDTQYF. In DNA form, the CDR3 reads TGCAGCGTTGACGGGGATACGCAGTATTTT. The genes are TRBV29-1 and TRBJ2-3; D gene uncertain. The ends were cut back, 3 bases at V and 6 bases at J, with 4 bases in the middle. This CDR3 is 10 amino acids long. Germline V CDR1 and CDR2: SQVTM, ANQGSEA.

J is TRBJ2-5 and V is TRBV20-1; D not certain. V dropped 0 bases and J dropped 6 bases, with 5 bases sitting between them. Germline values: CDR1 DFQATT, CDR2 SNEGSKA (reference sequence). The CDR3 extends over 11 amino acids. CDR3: CSARDPKTQYF. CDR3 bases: TGCAGTGCTAGAGATCCAAAGACCCAGTACTTC.

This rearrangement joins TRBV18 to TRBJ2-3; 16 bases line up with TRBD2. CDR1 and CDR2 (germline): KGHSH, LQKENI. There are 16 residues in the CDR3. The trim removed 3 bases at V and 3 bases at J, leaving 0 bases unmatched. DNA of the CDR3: TGTGCCAGCTCACCGGGACTAGCGGGAGGGACAGATACGCAGTATTTT. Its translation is CASSPGLAGGTDTQYF. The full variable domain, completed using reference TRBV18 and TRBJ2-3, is NAGVMQNPRHLVRRRGQEARLRCSPMKGHSHVYWYRQLPEEGLKFMVYLQKENIIDESGMPKERFSAEFPKEGPSILRIQQVVRGDSAAYFCASSPGLAGGTDTQYFGPGTRLTVL.

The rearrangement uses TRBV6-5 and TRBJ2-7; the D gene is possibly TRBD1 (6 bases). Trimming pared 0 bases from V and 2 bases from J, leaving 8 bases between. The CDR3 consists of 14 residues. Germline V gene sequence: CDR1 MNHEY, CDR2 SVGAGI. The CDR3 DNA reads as TGTGCCAGCAGTTACTCGCCAGGGGCCTACGAGCAGTACTTC. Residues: CASSYSPGAYEQYF.

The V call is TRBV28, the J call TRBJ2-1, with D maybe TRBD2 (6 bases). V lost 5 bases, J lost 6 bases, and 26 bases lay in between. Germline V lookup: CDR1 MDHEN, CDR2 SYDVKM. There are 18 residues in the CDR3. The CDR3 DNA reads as TGTGCCAGCAGTCCCCTGCGACTTTGGACTGGCGGGATCAATGAGCAGTTCTTC. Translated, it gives CASSPLRLWTGGINEQFF.

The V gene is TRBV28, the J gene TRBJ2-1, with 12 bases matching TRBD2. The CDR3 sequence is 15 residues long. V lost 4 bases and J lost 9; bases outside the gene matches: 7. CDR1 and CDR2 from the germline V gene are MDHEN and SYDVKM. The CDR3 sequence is CASSSGASGRVEQFF. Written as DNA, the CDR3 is TGTGCCAGCAGTTCGGGGGCTAGCGGGAGGGTTGAGCAGTTCTTC. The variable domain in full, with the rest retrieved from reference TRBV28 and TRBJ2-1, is DVKVTQSSRYLVKRTGEKVFLECVQDMDHENMFWYRQDPGLGLRLIYFSYDVKMKEKGDIPEGYSVSREKKERFSLILESASTNQTSMYLCASSSGASGRVEQFFGPGTRLTVL.

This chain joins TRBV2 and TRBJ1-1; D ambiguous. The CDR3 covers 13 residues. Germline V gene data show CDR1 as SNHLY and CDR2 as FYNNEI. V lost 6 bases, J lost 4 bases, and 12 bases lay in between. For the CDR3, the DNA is TGTGCCAGCAGGCCACAGCGGCCCACTGAAGCTTTCTTT. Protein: CASRPQRPTEAFF.

CDR3 protein: CAWSVLGQETHEQYF. DNA for the CDR3: TGTGCCTGGAGTGTACTGGGACAGGAGACCCACGAGCAGTACTTC. V usage is TRBV30 and J usage is TRBJ2-7; 8 bases map to TRBD1. This CDR3 is built from 15 residues. Per germline, CDR1 GTSNPN and CDR2 SVGIG (reference sequence). With V trimmed by 0 bases and J by 5 bases, 9 bases remained unmatched. Full variable domain (remainder filled in from reference TRBV30 and TRBJ2-7): SQTIHQWPATLVQPVGSPLSLECTVEGTSNPNLYWYRQAAGRGLQLLFYSVGIGQISSEVPQNLSASRPQDRQFILSSKKLLLSDSGFYLCAWSVLGQETHEQYFGPGTRLTVT.

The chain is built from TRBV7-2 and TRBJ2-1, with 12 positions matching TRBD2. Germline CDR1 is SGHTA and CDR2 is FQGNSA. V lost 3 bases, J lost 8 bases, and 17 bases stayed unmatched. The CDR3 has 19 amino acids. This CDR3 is CASSFRLAGAIRSGDEQFF. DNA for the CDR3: TGTGCCAGCAGCTTCAGACTAGCGGGGGCCATCCGGAGCGGAGATGAGCAGTTCTTC.

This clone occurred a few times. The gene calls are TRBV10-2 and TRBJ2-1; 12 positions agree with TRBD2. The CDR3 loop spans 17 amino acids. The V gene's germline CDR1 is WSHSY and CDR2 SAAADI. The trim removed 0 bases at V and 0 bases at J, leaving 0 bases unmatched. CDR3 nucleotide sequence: TGCGCCAGCAGTGAGTCGACTAGCGGGAGCTCCTACAATGAGCAGTTCTTC. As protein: CASSESTSGSSYNEQFF.

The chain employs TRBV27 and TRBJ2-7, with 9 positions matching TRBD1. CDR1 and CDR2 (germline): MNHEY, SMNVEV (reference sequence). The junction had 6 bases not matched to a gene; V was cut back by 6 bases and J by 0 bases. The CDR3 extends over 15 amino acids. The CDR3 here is CASRPGQGSSYEQYF. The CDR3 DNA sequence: TGTGCCAGCAGACCGGGACAGGGAAGCTCCTACGAGCAGTACTTC.